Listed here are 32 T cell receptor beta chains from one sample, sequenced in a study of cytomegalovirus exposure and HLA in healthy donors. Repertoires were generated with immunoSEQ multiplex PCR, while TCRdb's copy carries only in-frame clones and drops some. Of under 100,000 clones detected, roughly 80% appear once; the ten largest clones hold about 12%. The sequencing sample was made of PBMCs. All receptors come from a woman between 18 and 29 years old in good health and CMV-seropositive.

CDR3 region: CASQRRENTEAFF. CDR3 DNA sequence: TGTGCCTCCCAACGTCGGGAGAACACTGAAGCTTTCTTT. The V call is TRBV7-9, the J call TRBJ1-1; D is unresolved. The CDR3 runs to 13 residues. CDR1 is SEHNR and CDR2 is FQNEAQ in the germline V gene (reference sequence). Trimming took 11 bases from V and 1 from J, leaving 14 bases between them.

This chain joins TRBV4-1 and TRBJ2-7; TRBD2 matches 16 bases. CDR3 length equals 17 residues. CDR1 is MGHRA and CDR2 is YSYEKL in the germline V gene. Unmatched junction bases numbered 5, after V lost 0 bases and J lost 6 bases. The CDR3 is CASSQEGLAGGDSEQYF. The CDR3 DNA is TGCGCCAGCAGCCAAGAGGGACTAGCGGGGGGGGATAGCGAGCAGTACTTC.

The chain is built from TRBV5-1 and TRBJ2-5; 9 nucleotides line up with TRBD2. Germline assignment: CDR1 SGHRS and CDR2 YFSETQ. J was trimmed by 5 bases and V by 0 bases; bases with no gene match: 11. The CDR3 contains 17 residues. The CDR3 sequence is CASSLGGSGGRWETQYF. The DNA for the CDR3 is TGCGCCAGCAGCTTGGGAGGTAGCGGGGGTCGGTGGGAGACCCAGTACTTC.

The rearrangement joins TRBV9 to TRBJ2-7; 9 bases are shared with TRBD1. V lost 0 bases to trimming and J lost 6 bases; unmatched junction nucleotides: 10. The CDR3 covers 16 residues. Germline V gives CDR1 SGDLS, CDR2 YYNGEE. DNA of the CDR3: TGTGCCAGCAGCGTAGAGCCGGGACAGGGCGGTAGCGAGCAGTACTTC. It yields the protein CASSVEPGQGGSEQYF.

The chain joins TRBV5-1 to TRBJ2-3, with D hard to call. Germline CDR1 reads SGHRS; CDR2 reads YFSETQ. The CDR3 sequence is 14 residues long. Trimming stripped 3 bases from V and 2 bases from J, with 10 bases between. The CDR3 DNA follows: TGCGCCAGCAGCTCTGCCCAGGACACAGATACGCAGTATTTT. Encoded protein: CASSSAQDTDTQYF.

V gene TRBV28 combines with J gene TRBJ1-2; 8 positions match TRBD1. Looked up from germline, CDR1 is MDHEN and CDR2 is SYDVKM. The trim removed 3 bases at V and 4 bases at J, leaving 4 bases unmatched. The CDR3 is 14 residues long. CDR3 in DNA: TGTGCCAGCAGTTTGGGAGGACAGGGCTATGGCTACACCTTC. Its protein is CASSLGGQGYGYTF.

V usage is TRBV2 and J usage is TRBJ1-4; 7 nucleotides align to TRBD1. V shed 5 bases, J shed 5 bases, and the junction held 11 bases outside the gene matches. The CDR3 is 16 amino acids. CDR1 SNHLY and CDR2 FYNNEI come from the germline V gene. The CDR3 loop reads CASSYTGEGFNEKLFF. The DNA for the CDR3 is TGTGCCAGCAGTTATACAGGGGAAGGTTTCAATGAAAAACTGTTTTTT.

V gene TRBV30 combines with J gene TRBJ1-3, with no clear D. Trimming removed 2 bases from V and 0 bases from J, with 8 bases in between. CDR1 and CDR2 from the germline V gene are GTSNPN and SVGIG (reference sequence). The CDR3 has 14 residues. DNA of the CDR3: TGTGCCTGGAGTTTGACAACCTCTGGAAACACCATATATTTT. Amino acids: CAWSLTTSGNTIYF.

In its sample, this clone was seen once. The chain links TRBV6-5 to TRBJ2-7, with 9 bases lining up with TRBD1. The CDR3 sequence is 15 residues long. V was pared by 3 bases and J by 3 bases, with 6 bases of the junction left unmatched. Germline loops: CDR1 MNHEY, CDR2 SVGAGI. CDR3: CASSYRTGEIYEQYF. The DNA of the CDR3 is TGTGCCAGCAGTTATAGGACAGGGGAAATCTACGAGCAGTACTTC.

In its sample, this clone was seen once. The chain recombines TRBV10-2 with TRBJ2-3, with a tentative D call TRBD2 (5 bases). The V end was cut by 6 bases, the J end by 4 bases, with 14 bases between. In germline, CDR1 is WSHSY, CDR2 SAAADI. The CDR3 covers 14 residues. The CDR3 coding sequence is TGCGCCAGCAGGGCGGGCCCCGGGGCAGATACGCAGTATTTT. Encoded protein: CASRAGPGADTQYF.

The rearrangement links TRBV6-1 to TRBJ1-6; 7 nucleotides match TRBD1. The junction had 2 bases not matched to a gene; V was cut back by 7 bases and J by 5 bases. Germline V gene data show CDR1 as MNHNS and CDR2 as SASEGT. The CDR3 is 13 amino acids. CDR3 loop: CASKTGDNSPLHF. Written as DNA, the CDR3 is TGTGCCAGCAAAACAGGGGATAATTCACCCCTCCACTTT.

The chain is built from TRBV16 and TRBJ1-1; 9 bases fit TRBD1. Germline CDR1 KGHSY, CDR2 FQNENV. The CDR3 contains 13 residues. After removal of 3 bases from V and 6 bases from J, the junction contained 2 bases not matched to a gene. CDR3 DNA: TGTGCCAGCAGCCACGGGACAGGGCCTGAAGCTTTCTTT. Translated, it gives CASSHGTGPEAFF.

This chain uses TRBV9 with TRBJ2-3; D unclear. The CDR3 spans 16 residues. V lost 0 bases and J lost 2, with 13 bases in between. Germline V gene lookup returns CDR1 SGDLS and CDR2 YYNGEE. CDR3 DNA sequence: TGTGCCAGCAGCGTAGGCGCACCGTTACCCACAGATACGCAGTATTTT. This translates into CASSVGAPLPTDTQYF.

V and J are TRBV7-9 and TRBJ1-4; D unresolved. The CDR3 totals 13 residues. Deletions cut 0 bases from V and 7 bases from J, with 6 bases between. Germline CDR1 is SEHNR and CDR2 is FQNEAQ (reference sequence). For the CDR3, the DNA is TGTGCCAGCAGCTTAGCGCGGGGTGAAAAACTGTTTTTT. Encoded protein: CASSLARGEKLFF.

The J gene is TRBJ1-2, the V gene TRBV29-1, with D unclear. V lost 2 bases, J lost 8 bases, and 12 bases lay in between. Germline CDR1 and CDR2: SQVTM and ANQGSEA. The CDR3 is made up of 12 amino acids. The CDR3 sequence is CSVEYPGGGYTF. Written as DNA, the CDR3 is TGCAGCGTTGAATACCCAGGAGGGGGCTACACCTTC.

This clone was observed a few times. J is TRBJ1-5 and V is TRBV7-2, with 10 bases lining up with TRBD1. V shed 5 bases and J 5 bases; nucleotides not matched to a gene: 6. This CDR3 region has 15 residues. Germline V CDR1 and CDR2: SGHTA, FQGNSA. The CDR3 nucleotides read TGTGCCAGCAGCCCGGACAGGGGGATCCATCAGCCCCAGCATTTT. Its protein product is CASSPDRGIHQPQHF.

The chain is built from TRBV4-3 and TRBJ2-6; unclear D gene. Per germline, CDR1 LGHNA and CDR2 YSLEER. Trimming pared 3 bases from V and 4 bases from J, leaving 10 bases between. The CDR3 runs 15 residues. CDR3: CASSQAPTGANVLTF. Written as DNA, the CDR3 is TGCGCCAGCAGCCAGGCGCCGACAGGGGCCAACGTCCTGACTTTC.

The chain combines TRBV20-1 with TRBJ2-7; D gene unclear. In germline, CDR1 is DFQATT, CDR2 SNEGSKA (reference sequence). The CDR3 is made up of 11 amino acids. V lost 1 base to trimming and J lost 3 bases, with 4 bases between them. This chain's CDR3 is CSARAGYEQYF. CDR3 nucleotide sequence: TGCAGTGCTAGAGCAGGCTACGAGCAGTACTTC.

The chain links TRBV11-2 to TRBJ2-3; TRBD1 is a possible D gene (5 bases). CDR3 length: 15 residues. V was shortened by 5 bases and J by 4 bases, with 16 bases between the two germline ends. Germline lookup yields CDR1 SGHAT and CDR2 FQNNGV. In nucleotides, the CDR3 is TGTGCCAGCAGCCCATATTTTGGGGCAGCAGATACGCAGTATTTT. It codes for CASSPYFGAADTQYF.

CDR3 sequence (DNA): TGTGCAAGTCGCTTGGGGGACAGTCTTAGCTCCTATAATTCACCCCTCCACTTT. Amino acid sequence: CASRLGDSLSSYNSPLHF. The J gene is TRBJ1-6, the V gene TRBV12-2; the table assigns TRBD1, which was not confirmed against the DNA. TRBV12-2 is a listed pseudogene. This CDR3 has 18 amino acids.

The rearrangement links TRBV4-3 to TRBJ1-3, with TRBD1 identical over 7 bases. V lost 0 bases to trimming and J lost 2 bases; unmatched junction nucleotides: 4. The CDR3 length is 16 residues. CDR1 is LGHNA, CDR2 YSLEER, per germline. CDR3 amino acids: CASSQDPQGAGNTIYF. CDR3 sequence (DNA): TGCGCCAGCAGCCAAGATCCTCAGGGGGCTGGAAACACCATATATTTT.

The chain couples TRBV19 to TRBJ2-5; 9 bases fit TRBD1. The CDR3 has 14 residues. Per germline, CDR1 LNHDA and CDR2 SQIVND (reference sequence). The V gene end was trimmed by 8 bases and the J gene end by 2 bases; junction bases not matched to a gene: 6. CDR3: CASGYRGLQETQYF. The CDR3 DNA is TGTGCCAGTGGGTACAGGGGGCTGCAAGAGACCCAGTACTTC.

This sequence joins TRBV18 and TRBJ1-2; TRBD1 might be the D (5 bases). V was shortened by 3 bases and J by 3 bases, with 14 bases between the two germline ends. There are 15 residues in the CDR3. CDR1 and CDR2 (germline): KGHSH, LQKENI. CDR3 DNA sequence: TGTGCCAGCTCACCCTTAGCGGGGGAGGACTATGGCTACACCTTC. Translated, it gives CASSPLAGEDYGYTF.

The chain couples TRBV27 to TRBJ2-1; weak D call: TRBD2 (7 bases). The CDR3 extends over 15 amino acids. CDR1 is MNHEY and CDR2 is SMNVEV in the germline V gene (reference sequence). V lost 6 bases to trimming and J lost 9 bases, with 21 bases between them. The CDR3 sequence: CASSHRRGGGSEQFF. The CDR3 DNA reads TGTGCCAGCAGCCACCGGCGGGGCGGGGGCAGTGAGCAGTTCTTC.

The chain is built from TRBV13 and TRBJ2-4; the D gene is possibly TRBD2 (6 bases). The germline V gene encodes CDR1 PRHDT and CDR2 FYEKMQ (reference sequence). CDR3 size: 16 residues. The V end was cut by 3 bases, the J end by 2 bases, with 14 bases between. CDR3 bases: TGTGCCAGCAGCTTGCTAGCGAGTAGGACCAAAAACATTCAGTACTTC. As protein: CASSLLASRTKNIQYF.

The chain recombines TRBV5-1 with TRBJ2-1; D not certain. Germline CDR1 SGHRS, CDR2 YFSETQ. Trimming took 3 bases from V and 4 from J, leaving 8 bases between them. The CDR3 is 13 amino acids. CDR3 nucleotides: TGCGCCAGCAGCTCTATACCTTACAATGAGCAGTTCTTC. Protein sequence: CASSSIPYNEQFF.

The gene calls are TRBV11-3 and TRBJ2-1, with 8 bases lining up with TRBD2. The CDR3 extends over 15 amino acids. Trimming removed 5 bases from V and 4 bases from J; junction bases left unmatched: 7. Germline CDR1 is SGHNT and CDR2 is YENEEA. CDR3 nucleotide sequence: TGTGCCAGCAGCCACCGGGAGGGGTATTACAATGAGCAGTTCTTC. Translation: CASSHREGYYNEQFF.

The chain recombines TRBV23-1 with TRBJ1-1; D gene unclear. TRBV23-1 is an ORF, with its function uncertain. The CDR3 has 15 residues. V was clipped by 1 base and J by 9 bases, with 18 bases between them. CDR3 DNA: TGCGCCAGCAGTCAATTTCTGGGTGGGCTTCCTAAAGCTTTCTTT. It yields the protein CASSQFLGGLPKAFF.

CDR3 sequence: CASSYDRGSNYGYTF. CDR3 in DNA: TGTGCCAGCAGCTATGACAGGGGCAGCAACTATGGCTACACCTTC. The J gene is TRBJ1-2, the V gene TRBV7-2; TRBD1 matches at 8 bases. The V segment lost 4 bases and the J segment 2 bases; nucleotides outside the gene matches: 6. The CDR3 runs to 15 residues. CDR1 SGHTA and CDR2 FQGNSA come from the germline V gene.

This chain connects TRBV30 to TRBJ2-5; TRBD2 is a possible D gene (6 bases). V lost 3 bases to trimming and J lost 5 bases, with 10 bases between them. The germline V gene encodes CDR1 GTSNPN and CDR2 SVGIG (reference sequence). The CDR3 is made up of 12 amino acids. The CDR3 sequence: CAWSGLLETQYF. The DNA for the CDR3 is TGTGCCTGGAGCGGACTACTGGAGACCCAGTACTTC.

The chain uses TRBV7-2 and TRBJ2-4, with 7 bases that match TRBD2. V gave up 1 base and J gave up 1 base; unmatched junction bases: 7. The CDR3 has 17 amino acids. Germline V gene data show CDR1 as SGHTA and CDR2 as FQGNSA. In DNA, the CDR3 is TGTGCCAGCAGCTTAGAGGTCGGGCGGGGGGCCAAAAACATTCAGTACTTC. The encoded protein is CASSLEVGRGAKNIQYF. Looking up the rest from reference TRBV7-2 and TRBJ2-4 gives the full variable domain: GAGVSQSPSNKVTEKGKDVELRCDPISGHTALYWYRQSLGQGLEFLIYFQGNSAPDKSGLPSDRFSAERTGGSVSTLTIQRTQQEDSAVYLCASSLEVGRGAKNIQYFGAGTRLSVL.

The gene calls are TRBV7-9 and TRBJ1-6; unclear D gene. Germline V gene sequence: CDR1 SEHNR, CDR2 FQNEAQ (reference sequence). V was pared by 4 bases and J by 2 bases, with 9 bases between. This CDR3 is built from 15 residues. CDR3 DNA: TGTGCCAGCAGCTCCCCCGGGGCCTATAATTCACCCCTCCACTTT. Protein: CASSSPGAYNSPLHF.